This T cell receptor beta chain was recorded in a study of blood T cell repertoires in COVID-19. Across the study: T cells, B-cell-depleted T cells, or PBMCs supplied cDNA or gDNA.

Clones were read by immunoSEQ multiplex PCR, and TCRdb kept only the in-frame ones, dropping some. Among roughly 100,000 clones listed, approximately 90% were seen once. The ends lost 0 bases at V and 1 base at J; junction bases unmatched: 3. Germline V CDR1 and CDR2: SGDLS, YYNGEE. CDR3 size: 16 residues. The chain joins TRBV9 to TRBJ2-2, with 7 bases fitting TRBD2. The material sequenced was peripheral blood. The receptor's source is a woman older than 75 with acute or convalescent COVID-19. The CDR3 nucleotides are TGTGCCAGCAGCGTAGGCCCGGGGGGGAACACCGGGGAGCTGTTTTTT. It translates to CASSVGPGGNTGELFF.